The 2 T cell receptor beta chains presented below share a single source sample, sequenced in a study of CD8 T cells in ankylosing spondylitis. Study results and limitations: One TCR beta motif, made up of roughly eight highly homologous variants, appeared characteristic of ankylosing spondylitis blood.

These receptors are not linked to any known antigen. TCRdb used MiXCR to reprocess the 5' RACE reads, holding one entry per CDR3 protein. The table shows roughly 470,000 distinct CDR3 sequences, with 26% occurring only once. The specimen sequenced was blood, either unsorted or a sorted T cell fraction (not recorded which). All receptors derive from a male donor with ankylosing spondylitis.

This clonotype was recorded a few times. The chain has TRBV6-2 or TRBV6-3 and TRBJ2-3; 13 positions agree with TRBD2. The CDR3 consists of 15 residues. Germline V gene sequence: CDR1 MNHEY, CDR2 SVGEGT. V was clipped by 6 bases and J by 4 bases; unmatched bases: 4. The CDR3 region is CASSTSGRDPDTQYF. The CDR3 nucleotides read TGTGCCAGCAGCACTAGCGGGAGGGATCCAGATACGCAGTATTTT.

In this sample, this clonotype turned up a few times. This rearrangement joins TRBV24-1 to TRBJ1-1; 11 nucleotides match TRBD1. Germline values: CDR1 KGHDR, CDR2 SFDVKD. The CDR3 loop spans 15 amino acids. Losses at the gene ends were 3 bases for V and 4 bases for J; bases not matched to a gene: 3. The chain's CDR3 is CATSDTGTGGTEAFF. CDR3 nucleotide sequence: TGTGCCACCAGTGATACCGGGACAGGGGGCACTGAAGCTTTCTTT.